The 12 T cell receptor beta chains in this list originate from one sample, sequenced in a study of blood T cells in healthy people across ages. With a J-beta primer mix and a sample-barcoded 5' primer, a second PCR ran 7 to 11 cycles. TCRdb redid the calling of the 5' RACE reads with MiXCR, one entry per CDR3 protein. The data contain 540,000 or so distinct CDR3 sequences, about 26% of them seen just once; the ten biggest clones take up roughly 18%. Source material: blood. The origin of the receptors is a woman in her seventies in good health.

This clonotype appeared many times. The V call is TRBV29-1, the J call TRBJ2-5; 8 bases align to TRBD2. V trimming: 7 bases; J trimming: 2 bases; junction bases outside the gene matches: 3. CDR1 SQVTM and CDR2 ANQGSEA come from the germline V gene. The CDR3 covers 12 residues. The CDR3 here is CSALAGQETQYF. The CDR3 nucleotides read TGCAGCGCTTTAGCGGGGCAAGAGACCCAGTACTTC.

This clonotype was recorded a few times. V usage is TRBV4-2 and J usage is TRBJ2-4; perhaps TRBD1 as D (5 bases). V lost 1 base, J lost 6 bases, and 13 bases lay in between. Germline V gives CDR1 LGHNA, CDR2 YNFKEQ. CDR3 size: 15 residues. The CDR3 loop is CASSQVSGQGNIQYF. As DNA, the CDR3 is TGTGCCAGCAGCCAAGTTTCCGGGCAGGGAAACATTCAGTACTTC.

This clonotype has only a few counts. The chain uses TRBV18 and TRBJ2-7; D could derive from TRBD1 or TRBD2 (5 bases each). The CDR3 covers 14 residues. V lost 5 bases to trimming and J lost 6 bases, with 17 bases between them. Per germline, CDR1 KGHSH and CDR2 LQKENI. The CDR3 sequence is CASSSGTYLGEQYF. The CDR3 DNA reads as TGTGCCAGCTCATCCGGGACCTATCTGGGCGAGCAGTACTTC.

The CDR3 loop is CSVTNRGVVLQETQYF. CDR3 nucleotide sequence: TGCAGCGTCACCAATCGGGGGGTAGTACTCCAAGAGACCCAGTACTTC. This chain links TRBV29-1 with TRBJ2-5; TRBD2 matches at 7 bases. The ends lost 6 bases at V and 1 base at J; junction bases unmatched: 14. In germline, CDR1 is SQVTM, CDR2 ANQGSEA. The CDR3 has 16 residues.

The chain uses TRBV5-4 and TRBJ1-2; TRBD1 is a possible D gene (5 bases). Germline values: CDR1 SGHNT, CDR2 YYREEE (reference sequence). Trimming cost V 4 bases and J 2 bases, with 9 bases left between them. The length of the CDR3 is 13 residues. The CDR3: CASSDDRNYGYTF. The CDR3 DNA sequence: TGTGCCAGCAGCGACGACAGAAACTATGGCTACACCTTC.

This chain connects TRBV7-8 to TRBJ2-7; unclear D gene. Germline CDR1 SGHVS, CDR2 FQNEAQ. Between the trimmed V and J ends, which lost 3 bases and 5 bases, there was a span of 14 bases. The CDR3 loop spans 14 amino acids. CDR3 DNA: TGTGCCAGCAGCTTCAGCGCAGATTGGGACGAGCAGTACTTC. It yields the protein CASSFSADWDEQYF.

This clonotype was counted once. The junction shows a germline mismatch at one end, possibly a read error. The J gene is TRBJ1-6, the V gene TRBV6-5; D is possibly TRBD1 (6 bases). From germline, CDR1 is MNHEY and CDR2 SVGAGI. The CDR3 is 14 residues long. This CDR3 is CAGSLAGDNSPLHF. The DNA for the CDR3 is TGTGCCGGCAGTTTGGCAGGGGACAATTCACCCCTCCACTTT.

The J gene is TRBJ1-2, the V gene TRBV7-8, with 7 nucleotides matching TRBD1. Trimming took 5 bases from V and 3 from J; bases not matched to a gene: 3. The CDR3 spans 13 residues. Germline V gene data show CDR1 as SGHVS and CDR2 as FQNEAQ. CDR3 sequence reads: CASSHDRDYGYTF. CDR3 coding DNA: TGTGCCAGCAGCCACGACAGGGACTATGGCTACACCTTC.

The rearrangement links TRBV6-2 or TRBV6-3 to TRBJ2-7, with a tentative D call TRBD1 (6 bases). Trimming removed 6 bases at V and 2 bases at J, with 17 bases between. The CDR3 is 15 amino acids. Per germline, CDR1 MNHEY and CDR2 SVGEGT. The CDR3 sequence is CASSVRGGRTYEQYF. In DNA form, the CDR3 reads TGTGCCAGCAGCGTCAGGGGTGGTCGAACCTACGAGCAGTACTTC.

This clonotype was observed a handful of times. This chain uses TRBV5-1 with TRBJ2-1; D gene unclear. The CDR3 has 16 amino acids. Germline assignment: CDR1 SGHRS and CDR2 YFSETQ. V was cut by 1 base and J by 0 bases, with 11 bases left in between. The CDR3 coding sequence is TGCGCCAGCAGCTTGTTACAGTTTAGCTCCTACAATGAGCAGTTCTTC. Amino acids: CASSLLQFSSYNEQFF. The entire variable domain, with the rest obtained from reference TRBV5-1 and TRBJ2-1, is as follows: KAGVTQTPRYLIKTRGQQVTLSCSPISGHRSVSWYQQTPGQGLQFLFEYFSETQRNKGNFPGRFSGRQFSNSRSEMNVSTLELGDSALYLCASSLLQFSSYNEQFFGPGTRLTVL.

The genes are TRBV6-2 or TRBV6-3 and TRBJ2-5; 7 bases agree with TRBD2. The CDR3 covers 17 residues. V shed 0 bases and J 3 bases; nucleotides not matched to a gene: 10. Germline values: CDR1 MNHEY, CDR2 SVGEGT. The CDR3 region is CASSYSNRAGSKETQYF. CDR3 sequence (DNA): TGTGCCAGCAGTTACTCGAATCGAGCGGGGTCCAAAGAGACCCAGTACTTC.

The sample holds many counts of this clonotype. The chain recombines TRBV20-1 with TRBJ2-3, with 13 nucleotides matching TRBD2. Germline-derived CDR1 and CDR2 are DFQATT and SNEGSKA (reference sequence). The CDR3 extends over 16 amino acids. After removal of 8 bases from V and 4 bases from J, the junction contained 12 bases not matched to a gene. CDR3: CSLPAVTSGGPDTQYF. The CDR3 DNA reads TGCAGTTTGCCGGCCGTGACTAGCGGGGGGCCAGATACGCAGTATTTT.